This TCR beta chain was sequenced for a study of T cell changes during pregnancy in multiple sclerosis. Method: immunoSEQ multiplex PCR; TCRdb's copy keeps in-frame clones and lacks some. The table has some 100,000 clones, 90% to 95% seen once. This CDR3 has 15 residues. Germline CDR1 and CDR2: SGHTA and FQGNSA. The ends were cut back, 4 bases at V and 0 bases at J, with 12 bases in the middle. The receptor was derived from a female donor with multiple sclerosis, enrolled in a pregnancy study. The rearrangement joins TRBV7-2 to TRBJ1-1; D might be TRBD1 (6 bases). The sample here was peripheral blood, taken before pregnancy. This CDR3 is CASSSQGQMNTEAFF. Written as DNA, the CDR3 is TGTGCCAGCAGCTCTCAGGGACAAATGAACACTGAAGCTTTCTTT.